These T cell receptor beta chains were read from a single sample in a study of OX40 agonist ivuxolimab in advanced cancers. Libraries were prepared by immunoSEQ multiplex PCR; TCRdb keeps only in-frame clonotypes and omits some of them. Seen here are 65,000 or so clones, roughly 80% observed once, and the top ten hold approximately 5.2%. The sample here was CD4+ or CD8+ T cells sorted from blood, taken in a trial of the OX40 agonist ivuxolimab. These receptors were taken from an adult with an advanced solid tumor such as melanoma, head and neck, liver or kidney cancer. Both conserved end residues are part of each CDR3. Each record gives: CDR3 length, clone size, D gene, V gene, J gene, CDR3 DNA, CDR3 protein. A D gene is named only where the DNA matches it firmly. A row's size may be missing; if present it is once, few, many or a size class.

>13|NA|NA|TRBV7-9|TRBJ2-7
TGTGCCAGCAGCTTAGTGGGGGGCTACGAGCAGTACTTC
CASSLVGGYEQYF
>13|NA|TRBD1|TRBV27|TRBJ1-2
TGTGCCAGCAGTTTTGGCGACAGGGTTGGCTACACCTTC
CASSFGDRVGYTF
>16|NA|TRBD1|TRBV6-1|TRBJ1-5
TGTGCCAGCAGTGAGATGACAGGGAATAGCAATCAGCCCCAGCATTTT
CASSEMTGNSNQPQHF
>16|NA|TRBD1|TRBV6-5|TRBJ2-1
TGTGCCAGCAGTTACTCGATGGGACAGACCTACAATGAGCAGTTCTTC
CASSYSMGQTYNEQFF
>14|NA|NA|TRBV30|TRBJ2-1
TGTGCCTGGACGGTTGGGGGTTCCCTCCACGAGCAGTTCTTC
CAWTVGGSLHEQFF
>12|medium-sized|NA|TRBV2|TRBJ1-2
TGTGCCAGCAGTACAACAGATCCTGGCTACACCTTC
CASSTTDPGYTF
>15|NA|NA|TRBV19|TRBJ2-2
TGTGCCAGTAGCCAGGACTGGTCGAACACCGGGGAGCTGTTTTTT
CASSQDWSNTGELFF
>13|NA|NA|TRBV7-2|TRBJ2-5
TGTACCAGCAGCCCCGACCGATGGGAGACCCAGTACTTC
CTSSPDRWETQYF
>14|NA|TRBD1|TRBV27|TRBJ1-5
TGTGCCAGCAGCCCACAGGGGTATCATCAGCCCCAGCATTTT
CASSPQGYHQPQHF
>11|once|NA|TRBV20-1|TRBJ2-1
TGCAGTGCTGGCCAAGACAATGAGCAGTTCTTC
CSAGQDNEQFF
>15|once|TRBD2|TRBV6-5|TRBJ2-1
TGTGCCAGCAGTCCCCGGGGGGGCCTCTACAATGAGCAGTTCTTC
CASSPRGGLYNEQFF
>15|once|TRBD1|TRBV5-6|TRBJ1-4
TGTGCCAGCAGCTGGAAGTGGACAGGTGGTGAAAAACTGTTTTTT
CASSWKWTGGEKLFF
>16|NA|NA|TRBV4-1|TRBJ2-1
TGCGCCAGCAGCCAGCCCACATCCCGCTCCTACAATGAGCAGTTCTTC
CASSQPTSRSYNEQFF
>15|once|NA|TRBV18|TRBJ2-7
TGTGCCAGCTCACCACCGCAGGGGTCGACCTACGAGCAGTACTTC
CASSPPQGSTYEQYF
>12|NA|NA|TRBV6-6|TRBJ1-2
TGTGCCAGCGGATCGGAAGTCTATGGCTACACCTTC
CASGSEVYGYTF
>14|NA|NA|TRBV11-3|TRBJ2-3
TGTGCCAGCAGCTTAGGGGGAGTCACAGATACGCAGTATTTT
CASSLGGVTDTQYF
>14|NA|NA|TRBV9|TRBJ2-6
TGTGCCAGCAGCGTCCTGGCGGGGGCCAACGTCCTGACTTTC
CASSVLAGANVLTF
>16|NA|TRBD2|TRBV5-4|TRBJ2-1
TGTGCCAGCAGCTTGCCAGCGGGGGGCGGGTACAATGAGCAGTTCTTC
CASSLPAGGGYNEQFF
>13|once|TRBD2|TRBV19|TRBJ2-2
TGTGCCAGTAAGCGGGAGTTGGCCGGGGAGCTGTTTTTT
CASKRELAGELFF
>18|NA|NA|TRBV13|TRBJ2-4
TGTGCCAGCAGCTTAGGCCAGGTGACAGTATCTTTCAAAAACATTCAGTACTTC
CASSLGQVTVSFKNIQYF
>14|NA|NA|TRBV10-3|TRBJ1-1
TGTGCCACCCGGGAGGATCTGTTGAACACTGAAGCTTTCTTT
CATREDLLNTEAFF
>12|NA|NA|TRBV10-2|TRBJ1-2
TGCGCCAGCGCAGGCAACGACTATGGCTACACCTTC
CASAGNDYGYTF
>13|NA|NA|TRBV15|TRBJ1-1
TGTGCCACCAGCAGAGAGACGCTTATGGCAGCTTTCTTT
CATSRETLMAAFF
>17|NA|NA|TRBV1|TRBJ2-5
TGCACCAGCAGCCACGGCGTTAAAGACAGTATACAAGAGACCCAGTACTTC
CTSSHGVKDSIQETQYF
>18|NA|TRBD2|TRBV7-8|TRBJ2-6
TGTGCCAGCAGCCCTAGGGGACTATATGAATCTGGGGCCAACGTCCTGACTTTC
CASSPRGLYESGANVLTF
>15|few|NA|TRBV30|TRBJ1-5
TGTGCCTGGAGTGTACGTGGGGGGTGGGATCAGCCCCAGCATTTT
CAWSVRGGWDQPQHF
>18|NA|NA|TRBV12-5|TRBJ1-4
TGTGCTAGTGGTTTGGGAAGTGGGTCCAAAGCAACTAATGAAAAACTGTTTTTT
CASGLGSGSKATNEKLFF
>14|NA|NA|TRBV5-1|TRBJ1-1
TGCGCCAGCAAATTAGCGTCGATGAACACTGAAGCTTTCTTT
CASKLASMNTEAFF
>16|NA|NA|TRBV11-3|TRBJ2-5
TGTGCCAGCAGCTTAGGGGCACGTACCAACCAAGAGACCCAGTACTTC
CASSLGARTNQETQYF